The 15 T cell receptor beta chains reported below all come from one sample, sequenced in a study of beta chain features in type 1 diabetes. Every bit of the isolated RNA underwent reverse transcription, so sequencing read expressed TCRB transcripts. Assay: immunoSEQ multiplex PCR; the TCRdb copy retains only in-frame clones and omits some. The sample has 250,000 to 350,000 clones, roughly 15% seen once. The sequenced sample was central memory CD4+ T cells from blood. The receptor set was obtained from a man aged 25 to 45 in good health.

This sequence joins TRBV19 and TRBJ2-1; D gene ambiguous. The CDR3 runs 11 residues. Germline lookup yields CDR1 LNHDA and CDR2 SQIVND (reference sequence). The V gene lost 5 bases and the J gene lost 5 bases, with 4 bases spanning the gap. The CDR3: CASSGDNEQFF. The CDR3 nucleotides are TGTGCCAGTAGTGGGGACAATGAGCAGTTCTTC.

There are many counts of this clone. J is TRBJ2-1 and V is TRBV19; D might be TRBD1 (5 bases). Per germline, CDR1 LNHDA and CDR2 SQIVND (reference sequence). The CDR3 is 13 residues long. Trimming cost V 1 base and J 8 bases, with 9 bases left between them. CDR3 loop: CASSIGRGDEQFF. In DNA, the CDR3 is TGTGCCAGTAGTATAGGAAGGGGCGATGAGCAGTTCTTC.

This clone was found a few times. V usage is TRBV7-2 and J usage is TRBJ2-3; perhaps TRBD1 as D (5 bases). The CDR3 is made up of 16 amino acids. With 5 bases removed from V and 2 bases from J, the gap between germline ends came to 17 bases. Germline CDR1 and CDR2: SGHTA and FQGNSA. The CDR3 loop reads CASSLGVGGATDTQYF. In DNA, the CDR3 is TGTGCCAGCAGCCTAGGCGTGGGTGGGGCCACAGATACGCAGTATTTT. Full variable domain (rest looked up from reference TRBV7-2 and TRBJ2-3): GAGVSQSPSNKVTEKGKDVELRCDPISGHTALYWYRQSLGQGLEFLIYFQGNSAPDKSGLPSDRFSAERTGGSVSTLTIQRTQQEDSAVYLCASSLGVGGATDTQYFGPGTRLTVL.

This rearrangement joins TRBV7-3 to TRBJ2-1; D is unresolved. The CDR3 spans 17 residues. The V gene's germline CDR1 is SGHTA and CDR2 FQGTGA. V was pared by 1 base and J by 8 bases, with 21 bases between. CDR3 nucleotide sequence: TGTGCCAGCAGCTTAAAATACCCTCCCGCACGTTTGGATGAGCAGTTCTTC. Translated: CASSLKYPPARLDEQFF.

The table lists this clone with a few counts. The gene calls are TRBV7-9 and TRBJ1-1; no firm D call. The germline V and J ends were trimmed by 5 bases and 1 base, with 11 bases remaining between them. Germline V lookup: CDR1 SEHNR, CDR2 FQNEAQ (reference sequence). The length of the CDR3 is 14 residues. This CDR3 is CASSARVENTEAFF. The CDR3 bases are TGTGCCAGCAGCGCCCGTGTAGAGAACACTGAAGCTTTCTTT.

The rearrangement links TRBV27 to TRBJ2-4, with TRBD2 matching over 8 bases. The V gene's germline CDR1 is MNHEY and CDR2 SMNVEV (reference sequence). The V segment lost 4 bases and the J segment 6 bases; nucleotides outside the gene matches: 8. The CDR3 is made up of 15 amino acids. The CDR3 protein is CASSSAGLGGNIQYF. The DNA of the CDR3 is TGTGCCAGCAGTTCGGCGGGACTAGGAGGAAACATTCAGTACTTC.

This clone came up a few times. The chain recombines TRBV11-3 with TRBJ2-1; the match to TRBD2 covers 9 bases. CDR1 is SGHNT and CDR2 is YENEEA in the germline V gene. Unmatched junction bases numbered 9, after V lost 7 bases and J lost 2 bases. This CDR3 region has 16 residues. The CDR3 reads CASTEPGGRAYNEQFF. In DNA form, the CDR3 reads TGTGCCAGCACCGAACCTGGCGGGAGGGCCTACAATGAGCAGTTCTTC.

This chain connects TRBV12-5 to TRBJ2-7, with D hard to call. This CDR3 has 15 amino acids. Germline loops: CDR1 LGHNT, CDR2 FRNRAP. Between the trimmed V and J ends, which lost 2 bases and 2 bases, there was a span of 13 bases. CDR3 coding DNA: TGTGCTAGTGGTTTGCCGCGGTTTGAGACCTACGAGCAGTACGTC. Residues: CASGLPRFETYEQYV.

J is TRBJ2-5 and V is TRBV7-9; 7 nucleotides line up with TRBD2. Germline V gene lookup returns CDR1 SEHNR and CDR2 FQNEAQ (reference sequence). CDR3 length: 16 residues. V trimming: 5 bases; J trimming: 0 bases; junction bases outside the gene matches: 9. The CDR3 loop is CASSPWGGAHQETQYF. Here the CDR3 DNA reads TGTGCCAGCAGCCCTTGGGGGGGAGCCCACCAAGAGACCCAGTACTTC.

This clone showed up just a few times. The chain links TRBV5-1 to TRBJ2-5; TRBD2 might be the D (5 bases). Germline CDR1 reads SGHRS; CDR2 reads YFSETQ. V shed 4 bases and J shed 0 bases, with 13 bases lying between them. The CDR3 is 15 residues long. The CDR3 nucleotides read TGCGCCAGCAGCCTGGGAGCCTCGTACCAAGAGACCCAGTACTTC. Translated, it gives CASSLGASYQETQYF.

The chain's CDR3 is CATSSDRQEKLFF. CDR3 DNA: TGTGCCACCAGCAGCGACAGACAGGAAAAACTGTTTTTT. V usage is TRBV15 and J usage is TRBJ1-4; weak D call: TRBD1 (5 bases). This CDR3 contains 13 residues. V was pared by 3 bases and J by 8 bases, with 10 bases between. CDR1 is LNHNV, CDR2 YYDKDF, per germline (reference sequence). Combining the CDR3 with reference TRBV15 and TRBJ1-4 gives the whole variable domain DAMVIQNPRYQVTQFGKPVTLSCSQTLNHNVMYWYQQKSSQAPKLLFHYYDKDFNNEADTPDNFQSRRPNTSFCFLDIRSPGLGDTAMYLCATSSDRQEKLFFGSGTQLSVL.

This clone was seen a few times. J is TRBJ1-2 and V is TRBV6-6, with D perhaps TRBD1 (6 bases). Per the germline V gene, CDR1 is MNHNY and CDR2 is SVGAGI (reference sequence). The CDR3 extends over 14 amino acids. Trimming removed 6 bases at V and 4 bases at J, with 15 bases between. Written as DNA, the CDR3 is TGTGCCAGCAGCAGACAGGAATTACCCTATGGCTACACCTTC. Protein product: CASSRQELPYGYTF.

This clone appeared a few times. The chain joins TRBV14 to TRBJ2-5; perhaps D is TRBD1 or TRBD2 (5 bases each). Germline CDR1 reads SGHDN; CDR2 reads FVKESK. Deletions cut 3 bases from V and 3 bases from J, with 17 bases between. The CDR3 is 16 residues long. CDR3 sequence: CASSQLKGPRKETQYF. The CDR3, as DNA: TGTGCCAGCAGCCAGCTCAAGGGACCACGAAAAGAGACCCAGTACTTC.

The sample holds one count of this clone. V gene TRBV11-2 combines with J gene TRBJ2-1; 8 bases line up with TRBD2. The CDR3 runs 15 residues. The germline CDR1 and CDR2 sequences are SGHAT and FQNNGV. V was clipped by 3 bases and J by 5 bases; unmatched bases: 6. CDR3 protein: CASSFTSGVNNEQFF. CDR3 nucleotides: TGTGCCAGCAGCTTTACTAGCGGAGTCAACAATGAGCAGTTCTTC.

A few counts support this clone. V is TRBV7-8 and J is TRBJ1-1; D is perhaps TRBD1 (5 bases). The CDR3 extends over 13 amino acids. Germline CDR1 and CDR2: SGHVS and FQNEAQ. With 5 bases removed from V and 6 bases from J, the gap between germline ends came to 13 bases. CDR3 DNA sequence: TGTGCCAGCAGCCTGGGACTCTTGGCTGAAGCTTTCTTT. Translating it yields CASSLGLLAEAFF.